The 2 T cell receptor beta chains below were found in one sample sequenced in a study of blood T cell repertoires in COVID-19. Sequencing used immunoSEQ multiplex PCR; TCRdb keeps in-frame clones, though not all of them. Counted here are 20,000 to 25,000 clones, more than 80% occurring once; the ten biggest clones make up about 7.3%. Material for sequencing was peripheral blood. The receptors here all came from a human donor in a cohort sampled during active COVID-19.

This chain joins TRBV7-2 and TRBJ2-5; 9 bases fit TRBD1. Trimming removed 4 bases from V and 5 bases from J; junction bases left unmatched: 8. CDR1 and CDR2 (germline): SGHTA, FQGNSA. This CDR3 contains 15 residues. CDR3 region: CASSSNRGRWETQYF. The CDR3 nucleotides are TGTGCCAGCAGCTCGAACAGGGGGCGGTGGGAGACCCAGTACTTC.

The V gene is TRBV28, the J gene TRBJ2-2, with D perhaps matching TRBD1 (6 bases). This CDR3 spans 15 amino acids. V gave up 3 bases and J gave up 7 bases, with 15 bases separating them. Germline V gene data show CDR1 as MDHEN and CDR2 as SYDVKM. The CDR3, as DNA: TGTGCCAGCAGTTTCACAGGGAAGTTTAACGGGGAGCTGTTTTTT. This sequence encodes CASSFTGKFNGELFF.